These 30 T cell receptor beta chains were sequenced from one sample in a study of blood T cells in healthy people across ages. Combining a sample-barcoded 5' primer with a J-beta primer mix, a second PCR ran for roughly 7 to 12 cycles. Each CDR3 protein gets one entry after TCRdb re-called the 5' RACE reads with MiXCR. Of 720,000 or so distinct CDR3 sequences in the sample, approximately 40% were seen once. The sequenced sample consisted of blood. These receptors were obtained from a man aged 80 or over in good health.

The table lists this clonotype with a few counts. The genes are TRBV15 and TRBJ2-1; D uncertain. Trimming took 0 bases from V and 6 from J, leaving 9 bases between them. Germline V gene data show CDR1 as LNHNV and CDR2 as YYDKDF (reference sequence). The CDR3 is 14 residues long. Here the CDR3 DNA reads TGTGCCACCAGCAGAGATTTTGCAGGCAATGAGCAGTTCTTC. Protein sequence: CATSRDFAGNEQFF. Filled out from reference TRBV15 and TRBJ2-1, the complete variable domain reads DAMVIQNPRYQVTQFGKPVTLSCSQTLNHNVMYWYQQKSSQAPKLLFHYYDKDFNNEADTPDNFQSRRPNTSFCFLDIRSPGLGDTAMYLCATSRDFAGNEQFFGPGTRLTVL.

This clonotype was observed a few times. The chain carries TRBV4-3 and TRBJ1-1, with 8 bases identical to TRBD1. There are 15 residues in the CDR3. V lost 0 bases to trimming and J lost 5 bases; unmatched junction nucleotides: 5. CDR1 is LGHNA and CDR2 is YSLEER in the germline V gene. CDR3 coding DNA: TGCGCCAGCAGCCAAGACCGGACAGGGCGGACTGAAGCTTTCTTT. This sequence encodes CASSQDRTGRTEAFF.

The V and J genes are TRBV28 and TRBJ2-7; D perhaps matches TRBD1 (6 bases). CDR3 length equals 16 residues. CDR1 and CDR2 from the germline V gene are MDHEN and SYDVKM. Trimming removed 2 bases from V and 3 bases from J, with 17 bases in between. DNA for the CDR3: TGTGCCAGCAGTTTAGGAAACCAGGGGCGATTCTACGAGCAGTACTTC. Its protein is CASSLGNQGRFYEQYF.

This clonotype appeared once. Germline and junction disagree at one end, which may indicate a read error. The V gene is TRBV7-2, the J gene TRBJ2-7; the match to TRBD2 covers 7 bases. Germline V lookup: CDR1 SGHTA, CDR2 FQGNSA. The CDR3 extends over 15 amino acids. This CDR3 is CVSSEGTGLAYEQYF. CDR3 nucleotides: TGTGTCAGCAGCGAGGGAACCGGACTAGCCTACGAGCAGTACTTC.

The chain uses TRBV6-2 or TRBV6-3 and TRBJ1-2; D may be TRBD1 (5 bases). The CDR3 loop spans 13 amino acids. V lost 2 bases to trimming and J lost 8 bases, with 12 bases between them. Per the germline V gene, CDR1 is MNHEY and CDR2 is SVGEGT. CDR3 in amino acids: CASSYAPSGGYTF. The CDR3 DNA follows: TGTGCCAGCAGTTACGCCCCCTCAGGGGGCTACACCTTC.

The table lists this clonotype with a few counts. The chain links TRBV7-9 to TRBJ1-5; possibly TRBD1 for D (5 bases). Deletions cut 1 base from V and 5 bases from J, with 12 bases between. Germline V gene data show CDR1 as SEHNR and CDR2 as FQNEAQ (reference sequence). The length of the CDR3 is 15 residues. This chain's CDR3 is CASSLGDGIYQPQHF. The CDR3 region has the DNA TGTGCCAGCAGCTTAGGGGACGGAATATATCAGCCCCAGCATTTT. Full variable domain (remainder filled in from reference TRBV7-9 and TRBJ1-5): DTGVSQNPRHKITKRGQNVTFRCDPISEHNRLYWYRQTLGQGPEFLTYFQNEAQLEKSRLLSDRFSAERPKGSFSTLEIQRTEQGDSAMYLCASSLGDGIYQPQHFGDGTRLSIL.

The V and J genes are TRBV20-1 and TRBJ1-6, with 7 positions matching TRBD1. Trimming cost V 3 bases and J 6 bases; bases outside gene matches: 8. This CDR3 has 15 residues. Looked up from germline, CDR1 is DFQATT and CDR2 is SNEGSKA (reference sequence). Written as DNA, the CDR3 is TGCAGTGCTAGGGAAAACCAGGGGGGTAATTCACCCCTCCACTTT. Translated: CSARENQGGNSPLHF.

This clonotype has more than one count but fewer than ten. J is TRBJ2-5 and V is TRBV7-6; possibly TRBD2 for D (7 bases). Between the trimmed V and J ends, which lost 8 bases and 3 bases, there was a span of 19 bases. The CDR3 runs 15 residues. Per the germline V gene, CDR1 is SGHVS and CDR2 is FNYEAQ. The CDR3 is CASRRGGGGKETQYF. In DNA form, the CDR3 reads TGTGCCAGCCGTCGTGGGGGCGGGGGAAAAGAGACCCAGTACTTC.

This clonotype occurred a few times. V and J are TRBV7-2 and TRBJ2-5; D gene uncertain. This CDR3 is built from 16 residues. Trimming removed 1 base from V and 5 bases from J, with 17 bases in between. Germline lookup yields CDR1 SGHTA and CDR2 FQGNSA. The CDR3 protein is CASSLGGSLLGETQYF. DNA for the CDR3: TGTGCCAGCAGCTTAGGGGGTAGCCTACTCGGCGAGACCCAGTACTTC.

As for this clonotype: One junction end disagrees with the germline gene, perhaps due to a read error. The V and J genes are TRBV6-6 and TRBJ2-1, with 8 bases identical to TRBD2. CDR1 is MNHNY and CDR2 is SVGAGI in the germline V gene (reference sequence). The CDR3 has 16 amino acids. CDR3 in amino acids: CATSYGAGGARDEQFF. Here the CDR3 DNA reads TGTGCCACCAGTTACGGTGCCGGGGGGGCTCGGGATGAGCAGTTCTTC.

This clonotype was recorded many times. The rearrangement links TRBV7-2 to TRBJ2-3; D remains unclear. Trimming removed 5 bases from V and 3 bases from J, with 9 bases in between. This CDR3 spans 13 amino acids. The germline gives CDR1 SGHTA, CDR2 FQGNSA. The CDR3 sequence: CASSLLWTDTQYF. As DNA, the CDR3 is TGTGCCAGCAGCCTTTTATGGACAGATACGCAGTATTTT.

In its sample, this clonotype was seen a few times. CDR3 sequence: CSAPGTSGSRADTQYF. The CDR3 DNA is TGCAGTGCTCCCGGGACTAGCGGGAGTCGTGCAGATACGCAGTATTTT. The rearrangement uses TRBV20-1 and TRBJ2-3; TRBD2 agrees at 14 bases. This CDR3 is 16 amino acids long. CDR1 and CDR2 (germline): DFQATT, SNEGSKA (reference sequence). The V and J ends lost 5 bases and 4 bases, in that order; junction bases with no gene match: 8.

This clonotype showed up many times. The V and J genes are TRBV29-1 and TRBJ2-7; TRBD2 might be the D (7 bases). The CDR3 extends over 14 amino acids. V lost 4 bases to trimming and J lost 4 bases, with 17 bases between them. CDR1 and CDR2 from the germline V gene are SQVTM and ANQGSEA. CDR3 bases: TGCAGCGTTGGGGGGGGGCAGGGTACTTACGAGCAGTACTTC. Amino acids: CSVGGGQGTYEQYF.

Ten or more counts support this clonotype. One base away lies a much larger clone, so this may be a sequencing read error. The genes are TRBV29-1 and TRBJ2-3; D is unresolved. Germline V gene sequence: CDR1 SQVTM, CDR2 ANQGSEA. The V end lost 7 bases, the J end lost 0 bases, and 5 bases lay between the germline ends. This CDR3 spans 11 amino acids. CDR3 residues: CSGASTDTQYF. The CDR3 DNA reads TGCAGCGGTGCGAGCACAGATACGCAGTATTTT.

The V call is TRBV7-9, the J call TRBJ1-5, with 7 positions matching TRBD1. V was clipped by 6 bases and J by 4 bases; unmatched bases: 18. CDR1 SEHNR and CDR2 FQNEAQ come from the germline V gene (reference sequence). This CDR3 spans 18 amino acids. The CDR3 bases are TGTGCCAGCAGTCTAACGTCCGGGACAGTTAGCCCTAATCAGCCCCAGCATTTT. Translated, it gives CASSLTSGTVSPNQPQHF.

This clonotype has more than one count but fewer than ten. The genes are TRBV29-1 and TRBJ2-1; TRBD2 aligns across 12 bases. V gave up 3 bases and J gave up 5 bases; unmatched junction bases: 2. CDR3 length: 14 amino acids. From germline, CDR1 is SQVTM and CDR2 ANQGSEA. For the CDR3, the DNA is TGCAGCGTTGACGGACTAGCGGGAAACAATGAGCAGTTCTTC. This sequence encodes CSVDGLAGNNEQFF.

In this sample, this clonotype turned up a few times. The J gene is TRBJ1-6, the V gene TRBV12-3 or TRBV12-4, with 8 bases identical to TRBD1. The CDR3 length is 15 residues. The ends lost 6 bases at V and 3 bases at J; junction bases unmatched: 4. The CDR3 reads CASRPGTGYNSPLHF. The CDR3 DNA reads TGTGCCAGCAGGCCTGGGACAGGCTATAATTCACCCCTCCACTTT.

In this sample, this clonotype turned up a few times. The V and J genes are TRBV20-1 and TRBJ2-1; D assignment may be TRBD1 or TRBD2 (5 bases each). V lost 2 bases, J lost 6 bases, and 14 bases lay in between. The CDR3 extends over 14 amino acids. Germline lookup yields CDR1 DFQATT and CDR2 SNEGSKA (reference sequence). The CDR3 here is CSARRGDLRNEQFF. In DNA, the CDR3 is TGCAGTGCTAGACGAGGGGACCTACGCAATGAGCAGTTCTTC.

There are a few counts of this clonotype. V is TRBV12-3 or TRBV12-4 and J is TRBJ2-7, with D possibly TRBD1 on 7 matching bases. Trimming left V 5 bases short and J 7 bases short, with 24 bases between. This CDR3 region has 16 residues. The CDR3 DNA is TGTGCCAGCAGTCCCGCAGGGGGGTCTAGTATAGGGGAGCAGTACTTC. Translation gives CASSPAGGSSIGEQYF.

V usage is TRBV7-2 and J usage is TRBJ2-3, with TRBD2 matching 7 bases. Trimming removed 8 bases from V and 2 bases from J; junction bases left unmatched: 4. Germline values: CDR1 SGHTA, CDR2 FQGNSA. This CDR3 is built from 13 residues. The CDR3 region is CASWAGDTDTQYF. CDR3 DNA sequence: TGTGCCAGCTGGGCGGGGGACACAGATACGCAGTATTTT.

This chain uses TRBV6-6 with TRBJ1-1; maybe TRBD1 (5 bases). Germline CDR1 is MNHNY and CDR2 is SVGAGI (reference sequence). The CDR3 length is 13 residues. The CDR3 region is CVGGRGSGTEAFF. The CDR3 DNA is TGTGTCGGAGGAAGGGGCAGCGGCACTGAAGCTTTCTTT.

The DNA for the CDR3 is TGCGCCAGCAGCCACCGCTATGGGGGGCGGGAGGGAGATACGCAGTATTTT. It encodes CASSHRYGGREGDTQYF. The chain links TRBV4-3 to TRBJ2-3; TRBD2 matches at 9 bases. Trimming cost V 3 bases and J 5 bases; bases outside gene matches: 12. The CDR3 spans 17 residues. The V gene's germline CDR1 is LGHNA and CDR2 YSLEER.

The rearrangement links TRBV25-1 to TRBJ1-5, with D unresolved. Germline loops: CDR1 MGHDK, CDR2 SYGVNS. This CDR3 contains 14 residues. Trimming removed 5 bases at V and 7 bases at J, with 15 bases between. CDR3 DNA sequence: TGTGCCAGCAGTCAGGTGGGGAGTCGACAGCCCCAGCATTTT. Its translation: CASSQVGSRQPQHF.

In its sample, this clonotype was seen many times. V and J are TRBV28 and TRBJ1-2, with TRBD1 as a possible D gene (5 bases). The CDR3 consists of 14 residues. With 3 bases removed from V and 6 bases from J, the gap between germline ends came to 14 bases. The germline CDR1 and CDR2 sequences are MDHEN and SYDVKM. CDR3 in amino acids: CASSFRGRVHGYTF. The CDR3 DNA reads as TGTGCCAGCAGTTTCCGGGGCAGGGTACATGGCTACACCTTC.

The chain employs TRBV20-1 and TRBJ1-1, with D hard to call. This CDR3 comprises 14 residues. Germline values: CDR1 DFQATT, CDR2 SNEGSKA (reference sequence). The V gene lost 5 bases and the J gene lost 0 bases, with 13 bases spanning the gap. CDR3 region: CSALEQRMNTEAFF. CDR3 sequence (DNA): TGCAGTGCTTTGGAACAGAGAATGAACACTGAAGCTTTCTTT.

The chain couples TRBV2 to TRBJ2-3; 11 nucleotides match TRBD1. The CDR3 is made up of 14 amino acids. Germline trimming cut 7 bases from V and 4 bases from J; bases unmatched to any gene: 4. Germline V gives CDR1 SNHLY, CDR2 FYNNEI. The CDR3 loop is CASTRTGGSDTQYF. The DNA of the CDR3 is TGTGCCAGCACCCGGACAGGGGGCTCAGATACGCAGTATTTT.

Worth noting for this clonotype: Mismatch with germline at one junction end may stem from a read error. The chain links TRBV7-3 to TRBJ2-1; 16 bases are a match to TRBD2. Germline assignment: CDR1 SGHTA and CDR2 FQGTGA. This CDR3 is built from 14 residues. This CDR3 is CVSSAGLAGGKQFF. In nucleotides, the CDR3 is TGTGTCAGCAGCGCGGGACTAGCGGGAGGGAAGCAGTTCTTC. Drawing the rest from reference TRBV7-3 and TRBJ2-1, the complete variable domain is GAGVSQTPSNKVTEKGKYVELRCDPISGHTALYWYRQSLGQGPEFLIYFQGTGAADDSGLPNDRFFAVRPEGSVSTLKIQRTERGDSAVYLCVSSAGLAGGKQFFGPGTRLTVL.

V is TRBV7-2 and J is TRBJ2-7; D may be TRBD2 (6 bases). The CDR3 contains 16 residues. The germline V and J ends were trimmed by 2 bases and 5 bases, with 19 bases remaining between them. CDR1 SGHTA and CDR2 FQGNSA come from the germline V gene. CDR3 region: CASSLRSIAATHEQYF. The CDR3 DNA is TGTGCCAGCAGCTTAAGGAGCATAGCGGCCACCCACGAGCAGTACTTC.

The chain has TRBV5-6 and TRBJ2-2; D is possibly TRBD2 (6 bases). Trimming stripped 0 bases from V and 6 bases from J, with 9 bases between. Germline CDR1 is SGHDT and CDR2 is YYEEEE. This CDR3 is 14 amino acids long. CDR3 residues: CASSLVPGAGELFF. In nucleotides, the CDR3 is TGTGCCAGCAGCTTGGTCCCGGGGGCCGGGGAGCTGTTTTTT.

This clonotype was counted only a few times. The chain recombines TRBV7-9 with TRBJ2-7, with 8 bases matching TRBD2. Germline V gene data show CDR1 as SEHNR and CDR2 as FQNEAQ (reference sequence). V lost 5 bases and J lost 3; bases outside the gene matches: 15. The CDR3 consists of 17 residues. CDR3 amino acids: CASSLIVGGDTHYEQYF. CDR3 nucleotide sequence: TGTGCCAGCAGCCTAATTGTCGGGGGGGACACCCACTACGAGCAGTACTTC.